Below are 22 T cell receptor beta chains sequenced from a single sample in a study of beta chain features in type 1 diabetes. Study-wide points: Significant though moderate, a shortening of TCRB CDR3s appeared in all four CD4+ subsets of Type 1 diabetes patients.

Reverse transcribing all isolated RNA meant expressed TCRB transcripts were sequenced. TCRdb keeps only in-frame clones here, not all; method: immunoSEQ multiplex PCR. The data contain 300,000 to 400,000 clones, about a tenth of them singletons. These receptors lack a known antigen. Sample: central memory CD4+ T cells from blood. The source of these receptors is a man between 25 and 39 years old with type 1 diabetes.

This clone appeared a few times. The chain uses TRBV11-2 and TRBJ1-4; 8 bases are a match to TRBD1. CDR1 SGHAT and CDR2 FQNNGV come from the germline V gene. The ends lost 3 bases at V and 8 bases at J; junction bases unmatched: 14. The CDR3 runs to 17 residues. This CDR3 reads CASSLTRPGGVGEKLFF. The CDR3, as DNA: TGTGCCAGCAGCTTGACGAGGCCAGGGGGCGTAGGCGAAAAACTGTTTTTT.

At least ten counts were recorded for this clone. The J gene is TRBJ2-2, the V gene TRBV2; D is unresolved. Germline loops: CDR1 SNHLY, CDR2 FYNNEI. Between the trimmed V and J ends, which lost 1 base and 3 bases, there was a span of 9 bases. The CDR3 extends over 15 amino acids. The CDR3, as DNA: TGTGCCAGCAGTGAAGGTGGGCCCGACACCGGGGAGCTGTTTTTT. Protein: CASSEGGPDTGELFF.

This clone has a handful of counts. The chain carries TRBV18 and TRBJ2-2; no clear D. With 6 bases removed from V and 0 bases from J, the gap between germline ends came to 14 bases. The CDR3 sequence is 16 residues long. Germline CDR1 is KGHSH and CDR2 is LQKENI. The CDR3 DNA follows: TGTGCCAGCTCGCGACAAGATTCCGCGAACACCGGGGAGCTGTTTTTT. Translated: CASSRQDSANTGELFF.

A few counts support this clone. The CDR3 DNA is TGTGCCAGCAGCTTGTATGTTGGGGGACGCAATCAGCCCCAGCATTTT. This codes for CASSLYVGGRNQPQHF. The rearrangement uses TRBV5-6 and TRBJ1-5; D possibly corresponds to TRBD1 (5 bases). Germline loops: CDR1 SGHDT, CDR2 YYEEEE. V was pared by 1 base and J by 2 bases, with 13 bases between. The CDR3 consists of 16 residues.

The chain recombines TRBV9 with TRBJ1-1; TRBD1 might be the D (5 bases). Trimming left V 0 bases short and J 11 bases short, with 14 bases between. CDR1 is SGDLS and CDR2 is YYNGEE in the germline V gene. CDR3 length: 13 residues. DNA for the CDR3: TGTGCCAGCAGCGTAGACTACAGGTCACAGGCTTTCTTT. Translation gives CASSVDYRSQAFF.

This clone was detected a few times. The rearrangement links TRBV29-1 to TRBJ2-5, with 7 nucleotides matching TRBD2. The ends lost 7 bases at V and 6 bases at J; junction bases unmatched: 8. The CDR3 is 12 residues long. The V gene's germline CDR1 is SQVTM and CDR2 ANQGSEA. CDR3: CSGMGGEQTQYF. CDR3 sequence (DNA): TGCAGCGGGATGGGGGGGGAGCAGACCCAGTACTTC. Combining the CDR3 with reference TRBV29-1 and TRBJ2-5 gives the whole variable domain SAVISQKPSRDICQRGTSLTIQCQVDSQVTMMFWYRQQPGQSLTLIATANQGSEATYESGFVIDKFPISRPNLTFSTLTVSNMSPEDSSIYLCSGMGGEQTQYFGPGTRLLVL.

The rearrangement uses TRBV30 and TRBJ1-2; no definite D call. V lost 0 bases and J lost 4, with 6 bases in between. Germline CDR1 and CDR2: GTSNPN and SVGIG (reference sequence). CDR3 size: 12 residues. Here the CDR3 reads CAWSVSRYGYTF. CDR3 in DNA: TGTGCCTGGAGTGTAAGCCGCTATGGCTACACCTTC.

This sequence joins TRBV7-9 and TRBJ2-1; D unclear. V lost 4 bases and J 6 bases, leaving 4 bases between the germline ends. Per the germline V gene, CDR1 is SEHNR and CDR2 is FQNEAQ (reference sequence). The CDR3 has 11 amino acids. This CDR3 is CASSYGNEQFF. The CDR3 nucleotides are TGTGCCAGCAGCTACGGCAATGAGCAGTTCTTC.

The rearrangement uses TRBV6-5 and TRBJ2-7; D remains unclear. This CDR3 is built from 14 residues. V was cut by 5 bases and J by 2 bases, with 13 bases left in between. From germline, CDR1 is MNHEY and CDR2 SVGAGI. The CDR3 here is CASSLQPRTYEQYF. In DNA, the CDR3 is TGTGCCAGCAGTCTCCAACCTCGTACCTACGAGCAGTACTTC.

This clone was counted only a few times. This chain links TRBV7-2 with TRBJ2-7, with D possibly called TRBD1 or TRBD2 (5 bases each). The CDR3 spans 13 residues. V was trimmed by 3 bases and J by 6 bases, leaving 12 bases between them. Germline CDR1 and CDR2: SGHTA and FQGNSA. The CDR3 DNA sequence: TGTGCCAGCAGCTTGGGGGTGCTCCGCGAGCAGTACTTC. This codes for CASSLGVLREQYF.

This clone showed up just a few times. V is TRBV29-1 and J is TRBJ1-6, with 8 bases aligning to TRBD1. V was clipped by 7 bases and J by 14 bases; unmatched bases: 7. The CDR3 is 11 amino acids. From germline, CDR1 is SQVTM and CDR2 ANQGSEA. CDR3 sequence: CSAGQGTALHF. The CDR3 bases are TGCAGCGCCGGACAGGGTACCGCCCTCCACTTT. The full variable domain, its missing parts supplied by reference TRBV29-1 and TRBJ1-6, is SAVISQKPSRDICQRGTSLTIQCQVDSQVTMMFWYRQQPGQSLTLIATANQGSEATYESGFVIDKFPISRPNLTFSTLTVSNMSPEDSSIYLCSAGQGTALHFGNGTRLTVT.

The chain employs TRBV6-6 and TRBJ2-1; D ambiguous. Trimming cost V 5 bases and J 3 bases, with 11 bases left between them. Looked up from germline, CDR1 is MNHNY and CDR2 is SVGAGI (reference sequence). The CDR3 is 14 amino acids. The CDR3 sequence is CASSGPLDYNEQFF. CDR3 nucleotide sequence: TGTGCCAGCAGTGGACCCCTCGACTACAATGAGCAGTTCTTC.

The chain recombines TRBV4-2 with TRBJ2-7; 9 nucleotides align to TRBD1. The CDR3 sequence is 17 residues long. Germline V gene sequence: CDR1 LGHNA, CDR2 YNFKEQ. With V trimmed by 1 base and J by 6 bases, 13 bases remained unmatched. The CDR3 spells CASSQVSTGQGVREQYF. CDR3 sequence (DNA): TGTGCCAGCAGCCAAGTATCTACGGGACAGGGAGTGCGCGAGCAGTACTTC.

This clone was counted only a few times. The V and J genes are TRBV7-2 and TRBJ2-5, with a possible D match to TRBD2 (5 bases). The germline V and J ends were trimmed by 3 bases and 5 bases, with 10 bases remaining between them. CDR1 and CDR2 (germline): SGHTA, FQGNSA. CDR3 length: 13 residues. This CDR3 is CASSFIRGETQYF. As DNA, the CDR3 is TGTGCCAGCAGCTTTATACGCGGGGAGACCCAGTACTTC.

The rearrangement links TRBV4-3 to TRBJ1-6, with D uncertain. CDR1 is LGHNA, CDR2 YSLEER, per germline. The length of the CDR3 is 14 residues. Trimming stripped 2 bases from V and 7 bases from J, with 9 bases between. CDR3 protein: CASSQSATNSPLHF. The CDR3 coding sequence is TGCGCCAGCAGCCAATCAGCTACAAATTCACCCCTCCACTTT.

Notes on this clone: Other DNA sequences from this sample encode an identical CDR3 as well. V is TRBV7-2 and J is TRBJ2-7, with 9 bases identical to TRBD1. V shed 0 bases, J shed 5 bases, and the junction held 5 bases outside the gene matches. The CDR3 covers 15 residues. Germline V gene lookup returns CDR1 SGHTA and CDR2 FQGNSA. As DNA, the CDR3 is TGTGCCAGCAGCTTAGCGCGGGGACAGGGCAACGAGCAGTACTTC. Translated, it gives CASSLARGQGNEQYF.

The rearrangement links TRBV7-9 to TRBJ2-1, with 7 bases matching TRBD2. The V and J ends lost 3 bases and 5 bases, in that order; junction bases with no gene match: 7. Germline V lookup: CDR1 SEHNR, CDR2 FQNEAQ (reference sequence). There are 15 residues in the CDR3. In DNA, the CDR3 is TGTGCCAGCAGCTTCGCTTCTAGCGGACACAATGAGCAGTTCTTC. Translating it yields CASSFASSGHNEQFF.

This clone was observed a handful of times. The V call is TRBV27, the J call TRBJ1-3, with a weak D call TRBD1 (6 bases). Germline loops: CDR1 MNHEY, CDR2 SMNVEV (reference sequence). CDR3 length: 15 residues. V shed 0 bases and J shed 2 bases, with 8 bases lying between them. In DNA, the CDR3 is TGTGCCAGCAGTTTATCGGAGGGGGCTGGAAACACCATATATTTT. Encoded protein: CASSLSEGAGNTIYF.

In this sample, this clone turned up a few times. This specimen includes other DNA sequences encoding the same CDR3. The rearrangement links TRBV19 to TRBJ2-7; maybe TRBD2 (6 bases). Trimming took off 8 bases at V and 4 bases at J, with 9 bases between the two ends. The CDR3 is 11 residues long. Germline loops: CDR1 LNHDA, CDR2 SQIVND (reference sequence). The CDR3 here is CASSRGYEQYF. CDR3 DNA: TGTGCCAGTTCGCGGGGTTACGAGCAGTACTTC.

V is TRBV4-3 and J is TRBJ1-2, with 10 positions matching TRBD1. Germline CDR1 and CDR2: LGHNA and YSLEER. Trimming took 1 base from V and 8 from J; bases not matched to a gene: 1. The CDR3 runs to 13 residues. The chain's CDR3 is CASSQGDRGGYTF. As DNA, the CDR3 is TGCGCCAGCAGCCAAGGGGACAGGGGAGGCTACACCTTC.

This clone was observed many times. This chain connects TRBV7-9 to TRBJ1-2; a possible D gene is TRBD1 (6 bases). Germline V lookup: CDR1 SEHNR, CDR2 FQNEAQ (reference sequence). CDR3 length equals 13 residues. Trimming cost V 5 bases and J 4 bases, with 11 bases left between them. The DNA for the CDR3 is TGTGCCAGCAGCCTCGAGACAGGCTATGGCTACACCTTC. As protein: CASSLETGYGYTF.

The chain carries TRBV6-5 and TRBJ2-7; D tentatively fits TRBD1 or TRBD2 (5 bases each). In germline, CDR1 is MNHEY, CDR2 SVGAGI. V dropped 2 bases and J dropped 2 bases, with 16 bases sitting between them. The CDR3 extends over 16 amino acids. CDR3 amino acids: CASSYGGAGNTYEQYF. CDR3 coding DNA: TGTGCCAGCAGTTACGGGGGTGCCGGGAACACCTACGAGCAGTACTTC.